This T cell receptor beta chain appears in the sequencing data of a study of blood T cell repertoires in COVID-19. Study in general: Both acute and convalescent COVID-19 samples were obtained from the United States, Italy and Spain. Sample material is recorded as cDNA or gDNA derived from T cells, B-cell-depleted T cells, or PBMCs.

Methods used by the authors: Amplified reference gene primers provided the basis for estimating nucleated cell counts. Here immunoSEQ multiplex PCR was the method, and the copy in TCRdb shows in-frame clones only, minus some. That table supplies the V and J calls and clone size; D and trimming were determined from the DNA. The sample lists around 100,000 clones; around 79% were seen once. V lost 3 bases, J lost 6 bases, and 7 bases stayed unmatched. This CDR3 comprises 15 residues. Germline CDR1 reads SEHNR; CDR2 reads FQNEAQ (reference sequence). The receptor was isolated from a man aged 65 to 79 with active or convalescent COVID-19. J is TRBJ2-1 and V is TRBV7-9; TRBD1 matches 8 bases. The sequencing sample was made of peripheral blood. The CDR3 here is CASSFKGQALNEQFF. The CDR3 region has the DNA TGTGCCAGCAGCTTTAAGGGACAGGCCCTCAATGAGCAGTTCTTC.